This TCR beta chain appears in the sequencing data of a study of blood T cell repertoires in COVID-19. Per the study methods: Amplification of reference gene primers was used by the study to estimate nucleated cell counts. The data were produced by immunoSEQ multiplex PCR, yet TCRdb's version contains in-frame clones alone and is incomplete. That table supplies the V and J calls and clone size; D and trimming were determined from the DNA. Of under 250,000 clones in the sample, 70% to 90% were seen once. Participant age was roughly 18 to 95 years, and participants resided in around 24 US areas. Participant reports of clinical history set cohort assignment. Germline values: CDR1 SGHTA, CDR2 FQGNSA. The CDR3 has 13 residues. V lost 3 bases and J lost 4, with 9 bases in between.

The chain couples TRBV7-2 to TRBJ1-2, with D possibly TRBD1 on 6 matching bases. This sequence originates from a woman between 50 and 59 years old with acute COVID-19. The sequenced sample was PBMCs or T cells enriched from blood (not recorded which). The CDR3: CASSFQGTYGYTF. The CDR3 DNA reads TGTGCCAGCAGCTTTCAGGGGACCTATGGCTACACCTTC.